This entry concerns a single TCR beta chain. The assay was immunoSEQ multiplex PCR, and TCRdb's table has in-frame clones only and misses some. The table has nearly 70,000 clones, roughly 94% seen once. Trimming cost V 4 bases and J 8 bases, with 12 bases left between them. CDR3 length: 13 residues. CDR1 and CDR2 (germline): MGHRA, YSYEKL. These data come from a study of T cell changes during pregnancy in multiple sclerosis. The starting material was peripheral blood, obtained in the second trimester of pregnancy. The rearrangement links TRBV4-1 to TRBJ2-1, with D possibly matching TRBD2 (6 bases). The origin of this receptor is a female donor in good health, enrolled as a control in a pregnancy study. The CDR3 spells CASSRGTGDEQFF. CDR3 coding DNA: TGCGCCAGCAGCCGGGGTACGGGGGATGAGCAGTTCTTC.